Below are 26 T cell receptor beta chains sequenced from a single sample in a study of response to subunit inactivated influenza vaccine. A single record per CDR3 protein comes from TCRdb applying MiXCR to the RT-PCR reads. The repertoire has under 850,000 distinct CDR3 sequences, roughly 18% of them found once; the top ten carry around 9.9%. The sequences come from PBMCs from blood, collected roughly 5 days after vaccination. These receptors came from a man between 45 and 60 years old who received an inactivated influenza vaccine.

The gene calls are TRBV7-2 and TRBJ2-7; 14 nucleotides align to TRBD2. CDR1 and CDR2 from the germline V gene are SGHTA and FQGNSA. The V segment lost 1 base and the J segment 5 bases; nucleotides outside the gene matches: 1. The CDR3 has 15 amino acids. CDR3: CASSLVGLAGDEQYF. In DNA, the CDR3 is TGTGCCAGCAGCTTAGTGGGACTAGCGGGAGACGAGCAGTACTTC.

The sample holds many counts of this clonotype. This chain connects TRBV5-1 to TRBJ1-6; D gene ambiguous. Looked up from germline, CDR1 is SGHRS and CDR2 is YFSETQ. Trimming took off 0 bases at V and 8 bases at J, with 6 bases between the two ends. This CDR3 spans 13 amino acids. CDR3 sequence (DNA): TGCGCCAGCAGCTTGGCCGGGGATTCACCCCTCCACTTT. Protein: CASSLAGDSPLHF.

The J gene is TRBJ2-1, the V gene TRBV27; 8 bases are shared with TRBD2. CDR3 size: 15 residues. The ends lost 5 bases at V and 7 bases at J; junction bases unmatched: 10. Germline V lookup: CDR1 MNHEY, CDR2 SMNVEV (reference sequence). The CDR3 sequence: CASSLIAGSRNEQFF. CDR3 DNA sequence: TGTGCCAGCAGTCTCATAGCGGGATCACGGAATGAGCAGTTCTTC.

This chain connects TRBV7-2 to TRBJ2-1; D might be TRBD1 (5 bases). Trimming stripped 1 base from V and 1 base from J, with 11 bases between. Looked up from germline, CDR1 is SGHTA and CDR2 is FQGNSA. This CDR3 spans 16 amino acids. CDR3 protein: CASSLERRGSYNEQFF. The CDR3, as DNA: TGTGCCAGCAGCTTAGAACGTAGGGGTTCCTACAATGAGCAGTTCTTC.

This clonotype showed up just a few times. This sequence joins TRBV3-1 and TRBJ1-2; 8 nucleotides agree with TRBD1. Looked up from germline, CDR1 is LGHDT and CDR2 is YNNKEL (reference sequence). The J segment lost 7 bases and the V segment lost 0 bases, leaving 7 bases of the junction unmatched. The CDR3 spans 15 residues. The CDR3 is CASSQDRRQGAGYTF. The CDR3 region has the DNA TGTGCCAGCAGCCAAGATCGGCGTCAGGGGGCTGGCTACACCTTC.

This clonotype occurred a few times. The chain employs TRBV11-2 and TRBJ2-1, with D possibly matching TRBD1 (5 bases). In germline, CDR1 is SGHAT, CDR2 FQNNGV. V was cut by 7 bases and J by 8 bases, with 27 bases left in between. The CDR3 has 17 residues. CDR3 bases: TGTGCCAGCACCTATCCCCTGGTGGGGCTTAGGCTTGATGAGCAGTTCTTC. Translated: CASTYPLVGLRLDEQFF.

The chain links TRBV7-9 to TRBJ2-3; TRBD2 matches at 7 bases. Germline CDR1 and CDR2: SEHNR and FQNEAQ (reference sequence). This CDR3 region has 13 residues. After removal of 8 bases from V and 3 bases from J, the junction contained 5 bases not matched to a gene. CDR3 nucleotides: TGTGCCAGCGGTGGCGGGAGTACAGATACGCAGTATTTT. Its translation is CASGGGSTDTQYF.

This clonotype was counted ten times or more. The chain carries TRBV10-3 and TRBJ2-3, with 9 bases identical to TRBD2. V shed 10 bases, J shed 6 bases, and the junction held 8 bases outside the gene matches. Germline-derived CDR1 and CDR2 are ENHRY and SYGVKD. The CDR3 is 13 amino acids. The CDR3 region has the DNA TGTGCCAGCGCCGGGACTAGCAGTGATACGCAGTATTTT. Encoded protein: CASAGTSSDTQYF.

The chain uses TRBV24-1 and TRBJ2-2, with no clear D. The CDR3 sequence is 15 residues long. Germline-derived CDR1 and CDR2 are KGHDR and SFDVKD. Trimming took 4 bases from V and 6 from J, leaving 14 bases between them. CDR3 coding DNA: TGTGCCACCAGTGACCCAAGCACGGGTGCCGGGGAGCTGTTTTTT. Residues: CATSDPSTGAGELFF.

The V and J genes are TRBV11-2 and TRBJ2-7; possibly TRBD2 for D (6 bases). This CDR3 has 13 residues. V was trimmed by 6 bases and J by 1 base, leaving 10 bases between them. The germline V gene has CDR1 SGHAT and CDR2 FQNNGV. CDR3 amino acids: CASRPTSSYEQYF. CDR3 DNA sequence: TGTGCCAGCAGACCGACTAGTTCCTACGAGCAGTACTTC.

CDR3 residues: CASSLMGRAVTGELFF. For the CDR3, the DNA is TGTGCCAGCAGCTTAATGGGACGGGCTGTGACCGGGGAGCTGTTTTTT. The chain has TRBV7-2 and TRBJ2-2; either TRBD1 or TRBD2 may fit D (5 bases each). V lost 2 bases, J lost 5 bases, and 15 bases lay in between. Germline values: CDR1 SGHTA, CDR2 FQGNSA. The CDR3 runs to 16 residues.

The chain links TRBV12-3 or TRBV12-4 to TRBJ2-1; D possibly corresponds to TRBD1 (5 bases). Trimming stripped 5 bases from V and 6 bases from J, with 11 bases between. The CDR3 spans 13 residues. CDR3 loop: CASSKKRGNEQFF. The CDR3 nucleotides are TGTGCCAGCAGTAAAAAAAGGGGCAATGAGCAGTTCTTC.

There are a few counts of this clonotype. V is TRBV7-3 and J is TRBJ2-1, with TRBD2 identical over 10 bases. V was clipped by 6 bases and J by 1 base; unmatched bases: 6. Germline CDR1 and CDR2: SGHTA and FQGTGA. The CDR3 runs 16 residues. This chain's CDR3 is CASSLRTSGSYNEQFF. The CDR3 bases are TGTGCCAGCAGTCTTCGGACTAGCGGTTCCTACAATGAGCAGTTCTTC. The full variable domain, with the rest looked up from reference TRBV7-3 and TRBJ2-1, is GAGVSQTPSNKVTEKGKYVELRCDPISGHTALYWYRQSLGQGPEFLIYFQGTGAADDSGLPNDRFFAVRPEGSVSTLKIQRTERGDSAVYLCASSLRTSGSYNEQFFGPGTRLTVL.

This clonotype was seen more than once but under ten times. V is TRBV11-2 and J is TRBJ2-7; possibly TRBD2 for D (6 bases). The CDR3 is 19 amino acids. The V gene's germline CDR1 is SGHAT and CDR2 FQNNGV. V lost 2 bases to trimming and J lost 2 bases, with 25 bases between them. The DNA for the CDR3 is TGTGCCAGCAGCTTATTCGTTAGCGGTCCTTTCAGTCCCGCCTACGAGCAGTACTTC. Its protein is CASSLFVSGPFSPAYEQYF.

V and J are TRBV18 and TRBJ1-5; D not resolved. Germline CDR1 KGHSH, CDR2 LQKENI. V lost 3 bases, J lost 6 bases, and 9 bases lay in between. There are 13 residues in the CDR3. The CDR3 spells CASSPGRFQPQHF. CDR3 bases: TGTGCCAGCTCACCCGGGCGGTTTCAGCCCCAGCATTTT.

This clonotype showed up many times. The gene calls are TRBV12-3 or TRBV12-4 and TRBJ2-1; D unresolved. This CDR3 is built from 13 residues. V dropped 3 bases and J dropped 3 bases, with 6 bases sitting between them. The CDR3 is CASSLISYNEQFF. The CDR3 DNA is TGTGCCAGCAGTTTGATCAGCTACAATGAGCAGTTCTTC.

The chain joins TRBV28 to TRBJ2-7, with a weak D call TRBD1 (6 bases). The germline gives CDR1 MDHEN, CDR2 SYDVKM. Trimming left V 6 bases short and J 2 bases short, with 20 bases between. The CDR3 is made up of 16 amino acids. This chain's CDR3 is CASRPGRGWGTYEQYF. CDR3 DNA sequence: TGTGCCAGCAGACCAGGCAGGGGTTGGGGAACCTACGAGCAGTACTTC.

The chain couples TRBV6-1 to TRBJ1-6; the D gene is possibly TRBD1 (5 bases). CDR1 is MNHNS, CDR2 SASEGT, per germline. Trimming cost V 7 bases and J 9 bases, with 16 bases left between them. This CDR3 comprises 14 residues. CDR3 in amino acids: CASNPGGVGSPLHF. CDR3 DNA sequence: TGTGCCAGCAACCCAGGAGGGGTCGGTTCACCCCTCCACTTT.

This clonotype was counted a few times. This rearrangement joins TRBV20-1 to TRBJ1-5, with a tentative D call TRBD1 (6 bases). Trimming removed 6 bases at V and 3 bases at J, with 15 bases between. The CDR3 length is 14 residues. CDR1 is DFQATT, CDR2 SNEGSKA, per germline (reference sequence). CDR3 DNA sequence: TGCAGTGCCCGTTCTGGACAGCACAATCAGCCCCAGCATTTT. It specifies CSARSGQHNQPQHF.

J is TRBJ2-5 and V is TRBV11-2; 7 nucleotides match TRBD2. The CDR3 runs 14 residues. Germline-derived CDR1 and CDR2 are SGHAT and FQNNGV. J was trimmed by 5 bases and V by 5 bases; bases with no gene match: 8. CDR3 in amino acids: CASSPTSAGETQYF. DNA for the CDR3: TGTGCCAGCAGCCCCACTAGCGCGGGGGAGACCCAGTACTTC.

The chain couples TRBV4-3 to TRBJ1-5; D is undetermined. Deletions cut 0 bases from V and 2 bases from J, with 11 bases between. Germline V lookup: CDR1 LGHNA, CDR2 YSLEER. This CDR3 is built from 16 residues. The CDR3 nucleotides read TGCGCCAGCAGCCAAGATCTCCCCTCGGGCAATCAGCCCCAGCATTTT. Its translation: CASSQDLPSGNQPQHF.

The DNA for the CDR3 is TGTGCCAGCAGACCGACAGGGGAAACCGGGGAGCTGTTTTTT. As protein: CASRPTGETGELFF. The rearrangement links TRBV28 to TRBJ2-2, with 8 positions matching TRBD1. Trimming at V came to 6 bases and at J to 5 bases, leaving 5 bases not matched to a gene. The CDR3 has 14 residues. Germline values: CDR1 MDHEN, CDR2 SYDVKM. Drawing the rest from reference TRBV28 and TRBJ2-2, the complete variable domain is DVKVTQSSRYLVKRTGEKVFLECVQDMDHENMFWYRQDPGLGLRLIYFSYDVKMKEKGDIPEGYSVSREKKERFSLILESASTNQTSMYLCASRPTGETGELFFGEGSRLTVL.

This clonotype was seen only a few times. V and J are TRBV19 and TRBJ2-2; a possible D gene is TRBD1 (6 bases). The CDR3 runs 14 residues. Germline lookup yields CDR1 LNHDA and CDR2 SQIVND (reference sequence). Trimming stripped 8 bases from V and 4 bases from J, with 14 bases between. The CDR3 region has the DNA TGTGCCAGTTCCACAGGGTTCGGCACCGGGGAGCTGTTTTTT. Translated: CASSTGFGTGELFF.

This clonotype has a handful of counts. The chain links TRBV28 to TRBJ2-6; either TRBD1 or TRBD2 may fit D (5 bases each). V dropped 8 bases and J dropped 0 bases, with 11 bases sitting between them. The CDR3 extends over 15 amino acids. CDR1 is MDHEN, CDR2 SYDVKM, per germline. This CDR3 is CASVEGSSGANVLTF. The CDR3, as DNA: TGTGCCAGCGTCGAGGGGAGCTCTGGGGCCAACGTCCTGACTTTC.

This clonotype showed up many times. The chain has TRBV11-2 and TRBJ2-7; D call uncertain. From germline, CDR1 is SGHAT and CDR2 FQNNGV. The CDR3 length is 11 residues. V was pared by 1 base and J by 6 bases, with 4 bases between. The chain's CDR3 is CASSLGLEQYF. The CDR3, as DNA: TGTGCCAGCAGCTTAGGTCTCGAGCAGTACTTC.

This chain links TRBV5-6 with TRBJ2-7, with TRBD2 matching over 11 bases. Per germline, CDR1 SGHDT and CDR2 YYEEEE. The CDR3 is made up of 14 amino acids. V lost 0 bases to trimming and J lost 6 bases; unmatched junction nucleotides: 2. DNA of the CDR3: TGTGCCAGCAGCTTGGTGCTAGCGGGAGGCGAGCAGTACTTC. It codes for CASSLVLAGGEQYF.